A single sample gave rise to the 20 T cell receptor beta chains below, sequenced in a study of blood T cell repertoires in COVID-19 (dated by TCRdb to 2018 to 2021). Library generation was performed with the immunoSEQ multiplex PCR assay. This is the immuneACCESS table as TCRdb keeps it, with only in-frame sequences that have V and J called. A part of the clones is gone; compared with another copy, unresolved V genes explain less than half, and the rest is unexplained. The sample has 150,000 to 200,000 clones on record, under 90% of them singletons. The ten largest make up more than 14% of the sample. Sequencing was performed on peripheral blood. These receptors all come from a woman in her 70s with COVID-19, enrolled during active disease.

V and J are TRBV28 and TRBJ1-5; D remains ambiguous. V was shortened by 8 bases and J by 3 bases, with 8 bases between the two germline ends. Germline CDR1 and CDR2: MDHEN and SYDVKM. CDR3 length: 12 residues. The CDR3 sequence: CASCVYNQPQHF. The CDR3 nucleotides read TGTGCCAGCTGCGTTTACAATCAGCCCCAGCATTTT.

The CDR3 region has the DNA TGTGCCAGCAGTGAAACAGGGGATGGTACTGAAGCTTTCTTT. It translates to CASSETGDGTEAFF. The J gene is TRBJ1-1, the V gene TRBV6-1, with 7 bases identical to TRBD1. From germline, CDR1 is MNHNS and CDR2 SASEGT. With V trimmed by 2 bases and J by 5 bases, 5 bases remained unmatched. The CDR3 covers 14 residues.

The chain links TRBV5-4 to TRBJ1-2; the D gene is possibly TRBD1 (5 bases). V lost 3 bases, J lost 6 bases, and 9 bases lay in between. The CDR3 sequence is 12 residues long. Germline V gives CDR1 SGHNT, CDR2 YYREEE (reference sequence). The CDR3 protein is CASSWGRDGYTF. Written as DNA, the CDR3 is TGTGCCAGCAGCTGGGGGAGGGATGGCTACACCTTC.

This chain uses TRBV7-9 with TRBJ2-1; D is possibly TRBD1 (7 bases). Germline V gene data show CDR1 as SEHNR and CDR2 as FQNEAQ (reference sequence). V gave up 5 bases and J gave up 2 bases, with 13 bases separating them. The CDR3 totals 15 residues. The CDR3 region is CASSTRDSTYNEQFF. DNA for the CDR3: TGTGCCAGCAGCACGCGGGACAGTACCTACAATGAGCAGTTCTTC.

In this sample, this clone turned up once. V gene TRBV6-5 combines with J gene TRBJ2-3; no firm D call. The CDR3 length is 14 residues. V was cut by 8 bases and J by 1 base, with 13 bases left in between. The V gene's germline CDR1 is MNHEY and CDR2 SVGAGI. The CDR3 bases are TGTGCCAGCGCACGACTTTTACGCACAGATACGCAGTATTTT. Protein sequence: CASARLLRTDTQYF.

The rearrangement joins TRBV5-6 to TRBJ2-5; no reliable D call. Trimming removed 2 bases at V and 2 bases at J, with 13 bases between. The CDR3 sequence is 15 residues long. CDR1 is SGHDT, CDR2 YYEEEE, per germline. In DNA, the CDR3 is TGTGCCAGCAGCTTAACGGAGAGAGCTCAAGAGACCCAGTACTTC. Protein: CASSLTERAQETQYF.

In nucleotides, the CDR3 is TGTGCCAGCTCACAAGGGGGTATGAGCAATCAGCCCCAGCATTTT. Protein product: CASSQGGMSNQPQHF. The J gene is TRBJ1-5, the V gene TRBV18, with TRBD1 as a possible D gene (6 bases). Deletions cut 4 bases from V and 1 base from J, with 11 bases between. The CDR3 runs to 15 residues. Germline lookup yields CDR1 KGHSH and CDR2 LQKENI. The full variable domain, rest sourced from reference TRBV18 and TRBJ1-5, is NAGVMQNPRHLVRRRGQEARLRCSPMKGHSHVYWYRQLPEEGLKFMVYLQKENIIDESGMPKERFSAEFPKEGPSILRIQQVVRGDSAAYFCASSQGGMSNQPQHFGDGTRLSIL.

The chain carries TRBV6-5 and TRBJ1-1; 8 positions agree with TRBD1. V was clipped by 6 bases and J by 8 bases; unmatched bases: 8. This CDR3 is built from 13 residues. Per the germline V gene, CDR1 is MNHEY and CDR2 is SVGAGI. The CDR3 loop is CASSLGQGDEAFF. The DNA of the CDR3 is TGTGCCAGCAGCCTCGGACAGGGTGACGAAGCTTTCTTT.

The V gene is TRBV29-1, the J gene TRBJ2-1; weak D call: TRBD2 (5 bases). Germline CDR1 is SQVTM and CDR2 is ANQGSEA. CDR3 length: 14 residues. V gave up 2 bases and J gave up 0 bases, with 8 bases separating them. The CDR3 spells CSVESGSSYNEQFF. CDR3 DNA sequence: TGCAGCGTTGAAAGTGGGAGCTCCTACAATGAGCAGTTCTTC.

In DNA, the CDR3 is TGTGCCAGCAGCTTGGAAGTGCTAGCGGGCGGCTACACCTTC. This sequence encodes CASSLEVLAGGYTF. The chain employs TRBV5-5 and TRBJ1-2; D uncertain. The CDR3 covers 14 residues. CDR1 SGHKS and CDR2 YYEKEE come from the germline V gene (reference sequence). V lost 0 bases, J lost 8 bases, and 14 bases lay in between.

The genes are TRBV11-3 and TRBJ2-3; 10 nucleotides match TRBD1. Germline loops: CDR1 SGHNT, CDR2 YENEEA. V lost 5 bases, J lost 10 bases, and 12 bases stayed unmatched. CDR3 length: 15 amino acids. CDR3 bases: TGTGCCAGCAGCCCTCGGACAGGGGGGTCCGTTCCGCAGTATTTT. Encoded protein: CASSPRTGGSVPQYF.

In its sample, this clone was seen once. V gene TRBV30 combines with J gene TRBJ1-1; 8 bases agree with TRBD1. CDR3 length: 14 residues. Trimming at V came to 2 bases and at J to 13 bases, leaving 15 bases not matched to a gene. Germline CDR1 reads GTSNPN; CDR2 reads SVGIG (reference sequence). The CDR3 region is CAWSKWTGQGRVFF. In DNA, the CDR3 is TGTGCCTGGAGTAAGTGGACAGGGCAGGGCCGAGTTTTCTTT.

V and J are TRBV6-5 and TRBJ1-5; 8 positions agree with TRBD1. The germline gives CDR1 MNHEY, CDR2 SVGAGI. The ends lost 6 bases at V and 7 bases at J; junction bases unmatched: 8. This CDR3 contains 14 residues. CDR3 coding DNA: TGTGCCAGCAGGACGGACAGGGTAGGACAGCCCCAGCATTTT. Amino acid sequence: CASRTDRVGQPQHF.

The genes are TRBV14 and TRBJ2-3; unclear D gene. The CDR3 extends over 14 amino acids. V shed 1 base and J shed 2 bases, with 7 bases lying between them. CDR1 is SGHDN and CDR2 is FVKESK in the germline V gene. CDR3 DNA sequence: TGTGCCAGCAGCCAAGTTGACTTCACAGATACGCAGTATTTT. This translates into CASSQVDFTDTQYF.

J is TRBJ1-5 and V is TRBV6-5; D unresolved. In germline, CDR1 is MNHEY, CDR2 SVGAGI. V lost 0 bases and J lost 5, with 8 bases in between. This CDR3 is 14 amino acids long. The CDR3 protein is CASSYSWSYQPQHF. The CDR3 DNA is TGTGCCAGCAGTTACTCTTGGAGTTATCAGCCCCAGCATTTT.

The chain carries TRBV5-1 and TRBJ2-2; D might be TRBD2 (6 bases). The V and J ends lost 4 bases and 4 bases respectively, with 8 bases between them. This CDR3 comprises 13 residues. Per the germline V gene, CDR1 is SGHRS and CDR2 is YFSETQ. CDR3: CASSLGGTGELFF. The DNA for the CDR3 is TGCGCCAGCAGCCTCGGGGGCACCGGGGAGCTGTTTTTT.

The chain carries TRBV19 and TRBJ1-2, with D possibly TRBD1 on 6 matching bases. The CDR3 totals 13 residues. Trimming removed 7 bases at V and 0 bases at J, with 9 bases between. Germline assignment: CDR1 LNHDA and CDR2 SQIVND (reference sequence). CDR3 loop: CASNNRANYGYTF. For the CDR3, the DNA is TGTGCCAGTAATAACAGGGCTAACTATGGCTACACCTTC. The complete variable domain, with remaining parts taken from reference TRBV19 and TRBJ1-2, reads DGGITQSPKYLFRKEGQNVTLSCEQNLNHDAMYWYRQDPGQGLRLIYYSQIVNDFQKGDIAEGYSVSREKKESFPLTVTSAQKNPTAFYLCASNNRANYGYTFGSGTRLTVV.

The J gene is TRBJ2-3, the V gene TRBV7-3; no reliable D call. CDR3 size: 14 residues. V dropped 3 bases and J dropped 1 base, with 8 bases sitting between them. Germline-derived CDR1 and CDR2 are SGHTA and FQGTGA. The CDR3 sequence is CASSLKTRTDTQYF. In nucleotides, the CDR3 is TGTGCCAGCAGCTTGAAGACTCGCACAGATACGCAGTATTTT. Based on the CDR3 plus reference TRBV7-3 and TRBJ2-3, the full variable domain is GAGVSQTPSNKVTEKGKYVELRCDPISGHTALYWYRQSLGQGPEFLIYFQGTGAADDSGLPNDRFFAVRPEGSVSTLKIQRTERGDSAVYLCASSLKTRTDTQYFGPGTRLTVL.

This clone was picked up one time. This chain's CDR3 is CASSAGQGYEQYF. The CDR3 DNA reads as TGTGCCAGTAGTGCGGGACAGGGCTACGAGCAGTACTTC. The V and J genes are TRBV19 and TRBJ2-7; 9 bases agree with TRBD1. This CDR3 is 13 amino acids long. After removal of 5 bases from V and 3 bases from J, the junction contained 2 bases not matched to a gene. The germline V gene encodes CDR1 LNHDA and CDR2 SQIVND (reference sequence).

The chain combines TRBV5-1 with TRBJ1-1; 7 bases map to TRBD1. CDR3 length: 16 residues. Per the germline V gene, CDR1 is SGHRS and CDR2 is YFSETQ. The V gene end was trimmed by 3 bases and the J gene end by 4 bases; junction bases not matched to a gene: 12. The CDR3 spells CASSSMTAGGATEAFF. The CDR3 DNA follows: TGCGCCAGCAGCTCTATGACTGCAGGGGGTGCCACTGAAGCTTTCTTT.